These T cell receptor beta chains were read from a single sample in a study of OX40 agonist ivuxolimab in advanced cancers. The table came from immunoSEQ multiplex PCR; TCRdb's copy has only in-frame clones and leaves some out. This repertoire shows 80,000 to 130,000 clones, about nine tenths found once; its top ten account for about 0.29%. This specimen was CD4+ or CD8+ T cells sorted from blood, taken in a trial of the OX40 agonist ivuxolimab. The receptor set was obtained from an adult with an advanced solid tumor such as melanoma, head and neck, liver or kidney cancer. CDR3s include the opening cysteine and the closing phenylalanine or tryptophan. A D gene is named only where the DNA matches it firmly. Only part of the rows carry a size: once, few, many, or a class if the clone is expanded.

j_call d_call clone_size v_call cdr3_aa cdr3_nt
TRBJ1-2 - - TRBV2 CASSGSSGALGYTF TGTGCCAGCAGTGGTTCGTCGGGGGCGCTTGGCTACACCTTC
TRBJ2-2 - - TRBV7-2 CASSLATIVNTGELFF TGTGCCAGCAGCTTAGCGACTATCGTGAACACCGGGGAGCTGTTTTTT
TRBJ2-3 - - TRBV2 CASSELGAGDTQYF TGTGCCAGCAGCGAGCTGGGGGCCGGAGATACGCAGTATTTT
TRBJ2-3 - once TRBV6-5 CASSYSERNTDTQYF TGTGCCAGCAGTTATTCGGAGCGGAACACAGATACGCAGTATTTT
TRBJ2-2 TRBD2 - TRBV9 CASSVEGTSGNTGELFF TGTGCCAGCAGCGTAGAGGGTACTAGCGGAAACACCGGGGAGCTGTTTTTT
TRBJ2-5 - - TRBV5-4 CASSPGAGETQYF TGTGCCAGCAGCCCAGGGGCTGGAGAGACCCAGTACTTC
TRBJ1-3 - - TRBV7-2 CASSLPAGARSGNTIYF TGTGCCAGCAGCTTACCCGCCGGGGCCCGCTCTGGAAACACCATATATTTT
TRBJ2-1 TRBD2 once TRBV2 CASTQRLAGAVEQFF TGTGCCAGCACCCAAAGGCTAGCGGGAGCTGTTGAGCAGTTCTTC
TRBJ1-1 - - TRBV28 CASRGDTEAFF TGTGCCAGCAGGGGAGACACTGAAGCTTTCTTT
TRBJ2-5 TRBD1 - TRBV4-3 CASSQAGQGETQYF TGCGCCAGCAGCCAAGCGGGACAGGGTGAGACCCAGTACTTC
TRBJ1-1 - - TRBV6-5 CASSYSVGDEAFF TGTGCCAGCAGTTACTCTGTAGGAGATGAAGCTTTCTTT
TRBJ2-5 - once TRBV28 CASRGGETQYF TGTGCCAGCAGGGGGGGAGAGACCCAGTACTTC
TRBJ1-1 - - TRBV28 CASTPALPNTEAFF TGTGCCAGCACTCCGGCCCTCCCGAACACTGAAGCTTTCTTT
TRBJ1-1 TRBD1 - TRBV2 CASSGQGLNTEAFF TGTGCCAGCAGTGGACAGGGCTTGAACACTGAAGCTTTCTTT
TRBJ2-5 - - TRBV10-3 CATGRGVQETQYF TGTGCCACCGGGCGGGGTGTTCAAGAGACCCAGTACTTC
TRBJ2-1 TRBD2 - TRBV5-1 CASSRVAGNSYNEQFF TGCGCCAGCAGCAGAGTAGCGGGGAACTCCTACAATGAGCAGTTCTTC
TRBJ2-7 - - TRBV27 CASSLSRNSYEQYF TGTGCCAGCAGTTTGAGTAGAAACTCCTACGAGCAGTACTTC
TRBJ1-2 - - TRBV6-1 CASTPQGPSYGYTF TGTGCCAGCACCCCCCAGGGGCCGAGCTATGGCTACACCTTC
TRBJ2-2 - - TRBV14 CASSVMRNTGELFF TGTGCCAGCAGCGTGATGCGGAACACCGGGGAGCTGTTTTTT
TRBJ2-7 - once TRBV4-3 CASSQDPSEAYEQYF TGCGCCAGCAGCCAAGATCCCAGCGAAGCCTACGAGCAGTACTTC
TRBJ2-1 TRBD2 - TRBV7-2 CASSTRSTSGSFEQFF TGTGCCAGCAGCACTAGGTCGACTAGCGGGAGTTTTGAGCAGTTCTTC
TRBJ2-2 TRBD2 - TRBV4-2 CASSQTRGGSFTGELFF TGTGCCAGCAGCCAAACCCGGGGCGGGAGTTTCACCGGGGAGCTGTTTTTT
TRBJ1-5 TRBD1 - TRBV28 CASSVNPGQTNQPQHF TGTGCCAGCAGTGTCAATCCGGGACAGACCAATCAGCCCCAGCATTTT
TRBJ2-4 - - TRBV27 CASSLSGVNIQYF TGTGCCAGCAGTTTGTCAGGGGTGAACATTCAGTACTTC
TRBJ1-5 - once TRBV2 CASSAGGRGSQPQHF TGTGCCAGCAGTGCCGGAGGGCGGGGTAGTCAGCCCCAGCATTTT
TRBJ2-1 - - TRBV7-2 CASSLSGRHEQFF TGTGCCAGCAGCTTAAGCGGCAGGCATGAGCAGTTCTTC
TRBJ1-5 - - TRBV6-1 CASRTGRNQPQHF TGTGCCAGCAGAACAGGGAGGAATCAGCCCCAGCATTTT
TRBJ2-3 - - TRBV25-1 CASSAQGRADTQYF TGTGCCAGCAGTGCCCAGGGTCGGGCAGATACGCAGTATTTT
TRBJ2-6 - once TRBV5-3 CARSPDFLHWSSGANVLTF TGTGCCAGAAGCCCGGACTTCTTACACTGGTCCTCTGGGGCCAACGTCCTGACTTTC
TRBJ2-5 TRBD2 once TRBV4-1 CASSQDRGEGETQYF TGCGCCAGCAGCCAAGATCGGGGGGAAGGTGAGACCCAGTACTTC
TRBJ1-1 - - TRBV7-2 CASSLMKNTEAFF TGTGCCAGCAGCTTAATGAAGAACACTGAAGCTTTCTTT
TRBJ1-1 - few TRBV27 CPPYPGSGTEAFF TGTCCCCCCTACCCGGGGAGTGGCACTGAAGCTTTCTTT
TRBJ2-1 - - TRBV7-2 CASSRGSGVGTVEQFF TGTGCCAGCAGCAGAGGCAGCGGTGTGGGGACGGTTGAGCAGTTCTTC
TRBJ1-5 TRBD1 once TRBV28 CASITGGYNQPQHF TGTGCCAGCATCACAGGGGGCTACAATCAGCCCCAGCATTTT
TRBJ1-2 - few TRBV2 CASSTPLIPYGYTF TGTGCCAGCAGTACACCCCTCATCCCGTATGGCTACACCTTC
TRBJ2-7 - - TRBV28 CASSLTTTYYEQYF TGTGCCAGCAGTTTAACGACGACCTACTACGAGCAGTACTTC
TRBJ2-1 - once TRBV2 CASSARGFSYNEQFF TGTGCCAGCAGTGCGCGGGGATTCTCCTACAATGAGCAGTTCTTC